The next 27 T cell receptor beta chains were all read from a single sample in a study of cytomegalovirus exposure and HLA in healthy donors. Clones were sequenced by immunoSEQ multiplex PCR, and TCRdb holds only the in-frame ones, with some missing. Among 55,000 to 75,000 clones listed, approximately 94% were seen once. The sequenced sample was PBMCs. The receptor set was obtained from a man in his late teens or twenties in good health and CMV-seropositive.

This clone is a singleton in its sample. This chain joins TRBV5-1 and TRBJ2-1; possible D gene TRBD2, 5 bases. Between the trimmed V and J ends, which lost 5 bases and 4 bases, there was a span of 19 bases. There are 16 residues in the CDR3. CDR1 is SGHRS and CDR2 is YFSETQ in the germline V gene. The CDR3 region is CASSGGLTSRYNEQFF. The CDR3 DNA sequence: TGCGCCAGCAGTGGCGGGCTAACCTCACGGTACAATGAGCAGTTCTTC. The entire variable domain, with the rest obtained from reference TRBV5-1 and TRBJ2-1, is as follows: KAGVTQTPRYLIKTRGQQVTLSCSPISGHRSVSWYQQTPGQGLQFLFEYFSETQRNKGNFPGRFSGRQFSNSRSEMNVSTLELGDSALYLCASSGGLTSRYNEQFFGPGTRLTVL.

The V gene is TRBV7-3, the J gene TRBJ2-1; a weak D match, TRBD1 (6 bases). The CDR3 covers 12 residues. Germline lookup yields CDR1 SGHTA and CDR2 FQGTGA. V was cut by 1 base and J by 15 bases, with 13 bases left in between. CDR3 sequence reads: CASSLNTGPPFF. In DNA, the CDR3 is TGTGCCAGCAGCTTAAATACAGGGCCACCGTTCTTC.

On this clone itself: Germline and junction disagree at one end, which may indicate a read error. The chain employs TRBV7-2 and TRBJ2-7; TRBD1 matches 7 bases. Germline loops: CDR1 SGHTA, CDR2 FQGNSA. The CDR3 contains 13 residues. CDR3 sequence (DNA): TGTGCCAGCAGTTCGGAGTGGGACAGCCCAAGTTTCTTC. This encodes CASSSEWDSPSFF. The full variable domain, its missing parts supplied by reference TRBV7-2 and TRBJ2-7, is GAGVSQSPSNKVTEKGKDVELRCDPISGHTALYWYRQSLGQGLEFLIYFQGNSAPDKSGLPSDRFSAERTGGSVSTLTIQRTQQEDSAVYLCASSSEWDSPSFFGPGTRLTVT.

The rearrangement uses TRBV5-4 and TRBJ2-5; D may be TRBD1 (5 bases). Trimming left V 1 base short and J 3 bases short, with 13 bases between. The CDR3 is 15 amino acids. Germline assignment: CDR1 SGHNT and CDR2 YYREEE (reference sequence). In nucleotides, the CDR3 is TGTGCCAGCAGCTTGTCCCAGGGAAGTGAAGAGACCCAGTACTTC. It translates to CASSLSQGSEETQYF.

The V gene is TRBV7-2, the J gene TRBJ2-3; TRBD2 matches 7 bases. Germline values: CDR1 SGHTA, CDR2 FQGNSA. This CDR3 has 14 amino acids. V dropped 0 bases and J dropped 5; count of bases not matched to a gene: 2. The CDR3 is CASSLAASGDTQYF. The DNA for the CDR3 is TGTGCCAGCAGCTTAGCGGCTAGCGGAGATACGCAGTATTTT.

This chain connects TRBV7-9 to TRBJ2-2; the match to TRBD2 covers 8 bases. Germline V lookup: CDR1 SEHNR, CDR2 FQNEAQ (reference sequence). V shed 4 bases, J shed 2 bases, and the junction held 6 bases outside the gene matches. The CDR3 contains 16 residues. Written as DNA, the CDR3 is TGTGCCAGCAGCTCAAAAGCGGGAGCTAACACCGGGGAGCTGTTTTTT. Residues: CASSSKAGANTGELFF.

The rearrangement links TRBV11-3 to TRBJ2-1; maybe TRBD1 (6 bases). The CDR3 totals 15 residues. Trimming removed 0 bases from V and 2 bases from J, with 8 bases in between. Per germline, CDR1 SGHNT and CDR2 YENEEA. CDR3 nucleotides: TGTGCCAGCAGCTTAGACAGGGGCCCCTACAATGAGCAGTTCTTC. This sequence encodes CASSLDRGPYNEQFF.

DNA for the CDR3: TGTGCCAGCAGCCTCCTAGGTACGCGACAAGAGACCCAGTACTTC. It is translated as CASSLLGTRQETQYF. The V and J genes are TRBV7-3 and TRBJ2-5, with D hard to call. Trimming stripped 5 bases from V and 2 bases from J, with 15 bases between. CDR1 is SGHTA, CDR2 FQGTGA, per germline. The length of the CDR3 is 15 residues.

This sequence joins TRBV9 and TRBJ2-1, with 8 bases aligning to TRBD1. The CDR3 has 15 amino acids. The J segment lost 2 bases and the V segment lost 3 bases, leaving 4 bases of the junction unmatched. Germline V gene lookup returns CDR1 SGDLS and CDR2 YYNGEE. Here the CDR3 reads CASSGQGFPYNEQFF. CDR3 DNA: TGTGCCAGCAGCGGACAGGGGTTCCCCTACAATGAGCAGTTCTTC. The complete variable domain, with remaining parts taken from reference TRBV9 and TRBJ2-1, reads DSGVTQTPKHLITATGQRVTLRCSPRSGDLSVYWYQQSLDQGLQFLIQYYNGEERAKGNILERFSAQQFPDLHSELNLSSLELGDSALYFCASSGQGFPYNEQFFGPGTRLTVL.

The gene calls are TRBV6-6 and TRBJ2-1; D is unresolved. V lost 0 bases and J lost 9, with 6 bases in between. The CDR3 spans 12 residues. Germline V gives CDR1 MNHNY, CDR2 SVGAGI (reference sequence). The CDR3 is CASSYSPGEQFF. For the CDR3, the DNA is TGTGCCAGCAGTTACTCCCCCGGTGAGCAGTTCTTC.

The V and J genes are TRBV10-3 and TRBJ1-6; D unresolved. V was shortened by 0 bases and J by 7 bases, with 10 bases between the two germline ends. CDR1 and CDR2 from the germline V gene are ENHRY and SYGVKD. The CDR3 consists of 15 residues. CDR3: CAISESGVYNSPLHF. The DNA for the CDR3 is TGTGCCATCAGTGAGTCCGGGGTTTACAATTCACCCCTCCACTTT.

V gene TRBV7-9 combines with J gene TRBJ2-7, with D hard to call. CDR3 size: 15 residues. With 3 bases removed from V and 5 bases from J, the gap between germline ends came to 17 bases. Germline V gene sequence: CDR1 SEHNR, CDR2 FQNEAQ (reference sequence). The CDR3 spells CASSFPTPISDEQYF. The CDR3 coding sequence is TGTGCCAGCAGCTTCCCGACACCCATCAGTGACGAGCAGTACTTC. The full variable domain, its missing parts supplied by reference TRBV7-9 and TRBJ2-7, is DTGVSQNPRHKITKRGQNVTFRCDPISEHNRLYWYRQTLGQGPEFLTYFQNEAQLEKSRLLSDRFSAERPKGSFSTLEIQRTEQGDSAMYLCASSFPTPISDEQYFGPGTRLTVT.

This chain joins TRBV7-9 and TRBJ1-4, with a possible D match to TRBD1 (5 bases). The CDR3 spans 16 residues. Germline assignment: CDR1 SEHNR and CDR2 FQNEAQ (reference sequence). V dropped 5 bases and J dropped 0 bases, with 13 bases sitting between them. The CDR3 is CASSPGGVATNEKLFF. The CDR3 DNA follows: TGTGCCAGCAGCCCGGGGGGGGTTGCAACTAATGAAAAACTGTTTTTT.

The genes are TRBV7-2 and TRBJ1-5; D is unclear. The germline V gene has CDR1 SGHTA and CDR2 FQGNSA. The V gene lost 1 base and the J gene lost 6 bases, with 7 bases spanning the gap. This CDR3 contains 13 residues. This chain's CDR3 is CASSLDRSQPQHF. Written as DNA, the CDR3 is TGTGCCAGCAGCTTAGACCGGAGTCAGCCCCAGCATTTT.

The J gene is TRBJ2-2, the V gene TRBV5-1, with 9 bases lining up with TRBD2. Germline V CDR1 and CDR2: SGHRS, YFSETQ. This CDR3 is 16 amino acids long. Losses at the gene ends were 0 bases for V and 4 bases for J; bases not matched to a gene: 4. The CDR3 DNA is TGCGCCAGCAGCTTGGGGCTAGCGGGAACCACCGGGGAGCTGTTTTTT. Residues: CASSLGLAGTTGELFF.

The rearrangement links TRBV27 to TRBJ1-6; 7 positions match TRBD1. The CDR3 extends over 15 amino acids. V was clipped by 5 bases and J by 10 bases; unmatched bases: 11. Per germline, CDR1 MNHEY and CDR2 SMNVEV (reference sequence). CDR3: CASSLSGTVDSPLHF. The CDR3 nucleotides are TGTGCCAGCAGTCTTTCCGGGACAGTTGACTCACCCCTCCACTTT.

The chain couples TRBV2 to TRBJ2-1, with 9 nucleotides matching TRBD2. Trimming took 5 bases from V and 8 from J; bases not matched to a gene: 13. The CDR3 consists of 16 residues. Looked up from germline, CDR1 is SNHLY and CDR2 is FYNNEI. The chain's CDR3 is CASSSGRPTPSHEQFF. In nucleotides, the CDR3 is TGTGCCAGCAGTAGCGGGAGGCCAACCCCGTCCCATGAGCAGTTCTTC.

The rearrangement joins TRBV30 to TRBJ2-7, with D hard to call. The V gene lost 0 bases and the J gene lost 2 bases, with 8 bases spanning the gap. The CDR3 spans 13 residues. Per the germline V gene, CDR1 is GTSNPN and CDR2 is SVGIG (reference sequence). This chain's CDR3 is CAWSVGGTYEQYF. The CDR3 DNA reads as TGTGCCTGGAGTGTAGGCGGAACCTACGAGCAGTACTTC.

This clone has just a few counts. The V and J genes are TRBV19 and TRBJ2-5; 10 bases are a match to TRBD1. After removal of 3 bases from V and 5 bases from J, the junction contained 9 bases not matched to a gene. The CDR3 is 16 residues long. Germline CDR1 and CDR2: LNHDA and SQIVND (reference sequence). The CDR3 reads CASSITGTGAGETQYF. In DNA form, the CDR3 reads TGTGCCAGTAGTATCACCGGGACAGGGGCTGGGGAGACCCAGTACTTC.

The rearrangement uses TRBV10-1 and TRBJ2-5; D uncertain. The CDR3 covers 13 residues. Germline CDR1 and CDR2: WNHNN and SYGVQD (reference sequence). Trimming stripped 1 base from V and 5 bases from J, with 8 bases between. CDR3 amino acids: CASSEFLTETQYF. The CDR3 DNA sequence: TGCGCCAGCAGTGAGTTTCTAACGGAGACCCAGTACTTC.

The chain carries TRBV9 and TRBJ1-2; D unresolved. V gave up 0 bases and J gave up 4 bases, with 16 bases separating them. The CDR3 has 16 residues. The germline V gene encodes CDR1 SGDLS and CDR2 YYNGEE. The CDR3 DNA reads TGTGCCAGCAGCGTAGGTTCTATAGGAGGTTCCTATGGCTACACCTTC. Protein product: CASSVGSIGGSYGYTF.

The J gene is TRBJ2-7, the V gene TRBV4-2; weak D call: TRBD1 (6 bases). Trimming left V 0 bases short and J 3 bases short, with 18 bases between. In germline, CDR1 is LGHNA, CDR2 YNFKEQ. The CDR3 length is 17 residues. The CDR3 DNA reads TGTGCCAGCAGCCAAGATACGCAGGGGTTGGGCTACTACGAGCAGTACTTC. Its protein is CASSQDTQGLGYYEQYF.

CDR3 amino acids: CASRTRTVHGNIQYF. CDR3 nucleotide sequence: TGTGCCAGCAGGACCCGGACAGTACACGGGAACATTCAGTACTTC. The chain uses TRBV2 and TRBJ2-4, with D possibly being TRBD1 (6 bases). Germline-derived CDR1 and CDR2 are SNHLY and FYNNEI. The CDR3 is made up of 15 amino acids. V shed 6 bases and J shed 7 bases, with 19 bases lying between them.

The V gene is TRBV13, the J gene TRBJ2-1, with 10 bases aligning to TRBD2. This CDR3 is 15 amino acids long. CDR1 and CDR2 (germline): PRHDT, FYEKMQ (reference sequence). V trimming: 4 bases; J trimming: 2 bases; junction bases outside the gene matches: 2. In nucleotides, the CDR3 is TGTGCCAGCAGCTCCCTAGCGGGGGCCTACAATGAGCAGTTCTTC. This translates into CASSSLAGAYNEQFF.

V and J are TRBV6-1 and TRBJ1-6; D is unclear. Germline CDR1 is MNHNS and CDR2 is SASEGT. Between the trimmed V and J ends, which lost 4 bases and 0 bases, there was a span of 19 bases. The CDR3 is made up of 19 amino acids. CDR3 loop: CASSGPVLLTSSYNSPLHF. The CDR3 bases are TGTGCCAGCAGTGGACCTGTCCTCCTTACTAGCTCCTATAATTCACCCCTCCACTTT.

The chain joins TRBV7-3 to TRBJ2-7; 7 positions match TRBD1. CDR1 and CDR2 from the germline V gene are SGHTA and FQGTGA. V was clipped by 10 bases and J by 1 base; unmatched bases: 16. This CDR3 spans 16 amino acids. The chain's CDR3 is CAKPLGGEGSSYEQYF. The CDR3 DNA is TGTGCCAAACCCCTAGGGGGCGAGGGGTCATCCTACGAGCAGTACTTC.

The rearrangement links TRBV29-1 to TRBJ2-7; a possible D gene is TRBD1 (6 bases). The CDR3 contains 14 residues. CDR1 is SQVTM and CDR2 is ANQGSEA in the germline V gene. Trimming stripped 2 bases from V and 0 bases from J, with 11 bases between. This CDR3 reads CSVEQGSRSYEQYF. Written as DNA, the CDR3 is TGCAGCGTTGAACAGGGGAGCCGCTCCTACGAGCAGTACTTC.